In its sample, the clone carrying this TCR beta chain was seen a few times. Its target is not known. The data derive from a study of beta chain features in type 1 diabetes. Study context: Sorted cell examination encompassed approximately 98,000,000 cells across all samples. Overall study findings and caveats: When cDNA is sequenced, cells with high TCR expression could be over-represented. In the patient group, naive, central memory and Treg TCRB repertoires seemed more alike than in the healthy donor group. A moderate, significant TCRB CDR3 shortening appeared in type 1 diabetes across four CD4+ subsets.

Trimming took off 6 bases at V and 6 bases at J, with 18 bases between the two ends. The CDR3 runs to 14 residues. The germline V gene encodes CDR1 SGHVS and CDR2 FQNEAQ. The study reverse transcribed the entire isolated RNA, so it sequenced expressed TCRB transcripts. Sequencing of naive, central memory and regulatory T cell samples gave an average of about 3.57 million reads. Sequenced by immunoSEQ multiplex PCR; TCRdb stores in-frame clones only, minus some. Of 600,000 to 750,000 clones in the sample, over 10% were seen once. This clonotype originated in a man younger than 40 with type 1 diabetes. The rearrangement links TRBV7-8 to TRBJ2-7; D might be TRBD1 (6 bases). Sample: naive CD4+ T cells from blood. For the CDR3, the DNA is TGTGCCAGCAGGCCAAACAGGGTCGCGAGCGAGCAGTACTTC. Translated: CASRPNRVASEQYF.